One sample yielded the 19 T cell receptor beta chains listed below, sequenced in a study of OX40 agonist ivuxolimab in advanced cancers. Profiled with immunoSEQ multiplex PCR; TCRdb holds only in-frame clones, not every one. The sample consists of roughly 64,000 clones, 85% to 90% of them appearing once. This specimen was CD4+ or CD8+ T cells sorted from blood, taken in a trial of the OX40 agonist ivuxolimab. Source of these receptors: an adult with an advanced solid tumor such as melanoma, head and neck, liver or kidney cancer.

The rearrangement uses TRBV15 and TRBJ2-2, with a tentative D call TRBD2 (5 bases). Germline lookup yields CDR1 LNHNV and CDR2 YYDKDF (reference sequence). V shed 10 bases and J shed 3 bases, with 6 bases lying between them. This CDR3 comprises 11 residues. In DNA, the CDR3 is TGTGCCATCGGGGACACCGGGGAGCTGTTTTTT. The encoded protein is CAIGDTGELFF.

This rearrangement joins TRBV27 to TRBJ1-2; D unclear. This CDR3 comprises 13 residues. Between the trimmed V and J ends, which lost 0 bases and 6 bases, there was a span of 8 bases. Germline loops: CDR1 MNHEY, CDR2 SMNVEV (reference sequence). CDR3 DNA sequence: TGTGCCAGCAGTTTATCAGGGTTCGATGGCTACACCTTC. It specifies CASSLSGFDGYTF.

V gene TRBV7-3 combines with J gene TRBJ2-2; 7 bases match TRBD1. Germline V lookup: CDR1 SGHTA, CDR2 FQGTGA. Losses at the gene ends were 5 bases for V and 2 bases for J; bases not matched to a gene: 11. The CDR3 spans 17 residues. The CDR3 DNA is TGTGCCAGCAGCCCATCGCCCGGGACAGTTAACACCGGGGAGCTGTTTTTT. Amino acid sequence: CASSPSPGTVNTGELFF. Complete variable domain (other parts from reference TRBV7-3 and TRBJ2-2): GAGVSQTPSNKVTEKGKYVELRCDPISGHTALYWYRQSLGQGPEFLIYFQGTGAADDSGLPNDRFFAVRPEGSVSTLKIQRTERGDSAVYLCASSPSPGTVNTGELFFGEGSRLTVL.

The chain employs TRBV4-1 and TRBJ1-2; D might be TRBD1 (5 bases). Trimming pared 1 base from V and 4 bases from J, leaving 16 bases between. Germline V gene sequence: CDR1 MGHRA, CDR2 YSYEKL. The CDR3 totals 16 residues. CDR3 nucleotides: TGCGCCAGCAGCCAAGCCCTGGGGGGGACCCCCTATGGCTACACCTTC. Encoded protein: CASSQALGGTPYGYTF.

The V call is TRBV9, the J call TRBJ2-7; 7 positions match TRBD1. V was pared by 2 bases and J by 4 bases, with 12 bases of the junction left unmatched. Germline values: CDR1 SGDLS, CDR2 YYNGEE. CDR3 length: 16 amino acids. Here the CDR3 reads CASSVSSSGGLYEQYF. The CDR3 DNA sequence: TGTGCCAGCAGCGTCTCGTCCTCAGGGGGTCTATACGAGCAGTACTTC.

This chain joins TRBV5-1 and TRBJ2-7; the D gene is possibly TRBD2 (6 bases). The CDR3 extends over 15 amino acids. Trimming left V 0 bases short and J 5 bases short, with 15 bases between. CDR1 and CDR2 from the germline V gene are SGHRS and YFSETQ. CDR3 region: CASSLVGGGIDEQYF. The CDR3 DNA follows: TGCGCCAGCAGCTTGGTCGGGGGTGGTATAGACGAGCAGTACTTC.

The chain is built from TRBV7-8 and TRBJ2-2; no firm D call. The germline V gene encodes CDR1 SGHVS and CDR2 FQNEAQ. The V gene lost 8 bases and the J gene lost 2 bases, with 15 bases spanning the gap. This CDR3 is built from 15 residues. CDR3 sequence (DNA): TGTGCCAGCCAACCCCCGCAGGCTAACACCGGGGAGCTGTTTTTT. This sequence encodes CASQPPQANTGELFF.

The V and J genes are TRBV19 and TRBJ2-7; 13 positions agree with TRBD2. J gave up 7 bases and V 5 bases, and 8 bases lay outside the gene matches. Germline-derived CDR1 and CDR2 are LNHDA and SQIVND (reference sequence). This CDR3 spans 15 amino acids. CDR3 DNA sequence: TGTGCCAGTAGTTGGACTAGCGGGGGTGTTGATGAGCAGTACTTC. It translates to CASSWTSGGVDEQYF.

The chain has TRBV5-4 and TRBJ2-5; 9 bases agree with TRBD1. Looked up from germline, CDR1 is SGHNT and CDR2 is YYREEE (reference sequence). This CDR3 is built from 15 residues. J was trimmed by 5 bases and V by 3 bases; bases with no gene match: 8. The CDR3 reads CASSYTGTGTETQYF. In DNA, the CDR3 is TGTGCCAGCAGCTACACCGGGACAGGGACGGAGACCCAGTACTTC.

About this clone itself: Other DNA sequences in this specimen translate into the identical CDR3. This chain links TRBV9 with TRBJ1-1; D gene unclear. V was cut by 0 bases and J by 3 bases, with 6 bases left in between. The germline V gene encodes CDR1 SGDLS and CDR2 YYNGEE. The CDR3 extends over 13 amino acids. Written as DNA, the CDR3 is TGTGCCAGCAGCGTAGGTGGGGACACTGAAGCTTTCTTT. It encodes CASSVGGDTEAFF.

The chain couples TRBV6-6 to TRBJ2-1; D gene ambiguous. The CDR3 contains 12 residues. CDR1 is MNHNY and CDR2 is SVGAGI in the germline V gene (reference sequence). Trimming took 0 bases from V and 8 from J, leaving 5 bases between them. CDR3 residues: CASSYSTDEQFF. The CDR3, as DNA: TGTGCCAGCAGTTACTCCACGGATGAGCAGTTCTTC.

The chain is built from TRBV7-9 and TRBJ1-1, with D uncertain. This CDR3 comprises 15 residues. CDR1 is SEHNR and CDR2 is FQNEAQ in the germline V gene (reference sequence). Trimming left V 2 bases short and J 1 base short, with 11 bases between. The CDR3 DNA reads TGTGCCAGCAGCTTATCCCGGGCCAAGAACACTGAAGCTTTCTTT. Amino acids: CASSLSRAKNTEAFF. Based on the CDR3 plus reference TRBV7-9 and TRBJ1-1, the full variable domain is DTGVSQNPRHKITKRGQNVTFRCDPISEHNRLYWYRQTLGQGPEFLTYFQNEAQLEKSRLLSDRFSAERPKGSFSTLEIQRTEQGDSAMYLCASSLSRAKNTEAFFGQGTRLTVV.

The CDR3 loop is CASKRGRAEAFF. DNA of the CDR3: TGTGCCAGCAAACGGGGCAGAGCTGAAGCTTTCTTT. The genes are TRBV27 and TRBJ1-1; perhaps TRBD1 as D (5 bases). Per germline, CDR1 MNHEY and CDR2 SMNVEV (reference sequence). Between the trimmed V and J ends, which lost 7 bases and 6 bases, there was a span of 12 bases. CDR3 length: 12 residues.

The chain joins TRBV11-3 to TRBJ2-7; TRBD2 matches 14 bases. The CDR3 is made up of 16 amino acids. The germline V gene has CDR1 SGHNT and CDR2 YENEEA. V trimming: 1 base; J trimming: 3 bases; junction bases outside the gene matches: 2. In DNA, the CDR3 is TGTGCCAGCAGCTTAGGGGGGACTAGCGGGAGCTACGAGCAGTACTTC. Amino acids: CASSLGGTSGSYEQYF.

The rearrangement joins TRBV9 to TRBJ1-4, with a tentative D call TRBD1 (6 bases). Trimming removed 4 bases at V and 4 bases at J, with 17 bases between. The CDR3 has 16 amino acids. Germline assignment: CDR1 SGDLS and CDR2 YYNGEE. CDR3 region: CASSPRGQFGNEKLFF. Written as DNA, the CDR3 is TGTGCCAGCAGCCCCCGGGGACAATTCGGTAATGAAAAACTGTTTTTT.

The table lists this clone with a count of one. This chain uses TRBV2 with TRBJ2-6, with D tentatively TRBD1 or TRBD2 (6 bases each). Per the germline V gene, CDR1 is SNHLY and CDR2 is FYNNEI. V gave up 7 bases and J gave up 4 bases, with 23 bases separating them. The CDR3 is 18 residues long. CDR3 amino acids: CASIESGASPLGANVLTF. CDR3 sequence (DNA): TGTGCCAGCATCGAGTCGGGGGCATCCCCCTTGGGGGCCAACGTCCTGACTTTC.

The V gene is TRBV7-9, the J gene TRBJ2-7, with TRBD1 identical over 9 bases. Germline values: CDR1 SEHNR, CDR2 FQNEAQ (reference sequence). The CDR3 is made up of 14 amino acids. V shed 5 bases and J 2 bases; nucleotides not matched to a gene: 4. In nucleotides, the CDR3 is TGTGCCAGCAGCGCGGGACAGGGAGCCTACGAGCAGTACTTC. The encoded protein is CASSAGQGAYEQYF.

The chain joins TRBV29-1 to TRBJ2-1, with TRBD1 matching over 7 bases. CDR1 is SQVTM and CDR2 is ANQGSEA in the germline V gene. Unmatched junction bases numbered 14, after V lost 5 bases and J lost 4 bases. CDR3 length equals 16 residues. The DNA of the CDR3 is TGCAGCGTTCGCCCGGCGGACAGGATATCGTACAATGAGCAGTTCTTC. This gives the protein CSVRPADRISYNEQFF.

V gene TRBV7-2 combines with J gene TRBJ1-5, with D hard to call. V was cut by 3 bases and J by 1 base, with 7 bases left in between. This CDR3 has 14 amino acids. Germline assignment: CDR1 SGHTA and CDR2 FQGNSA. The CDR3 DNA follows: TGTGCCAGCAGCTTCCTTCTGAGCAATCAGCCCCAGCATTTT. It specifies CASSFLLSNQPQHF. Supplemented by reference TRBV7-2 and TRBJ1-5, the full variable domain reads GAGVSQSPSNKVTEKGKDVELRCDPISGHTALYWYRQSLGQGLEFLIYFQGNSAPDKSGLPSDRFSAERTGGSVSTLTIQRTQQEDSAVYLCASSFLLSNQPQHFGDGTRLSIL.